The sequence of this T cell receptor beta chain was determined in a study of a mutant IDH1 vaccine in newly diagnosed glioma. Described time point: week 47, end of study. The content of each vaccine dose was 300 ug of mutant IDH1 20-mer peptide, and topical imiquimod accompanied it. Across weeks 1, 3, 5, 7, 11, 15, 19 and 23, patients received a vaccination each time, eight in all. The donors' diagnosis was new WHO grade 3 or 4 astrocytoma that was IDH1-mutant and ATRX-lost. The CDR3 totals 14 residues. From germline, CDR1 is SSHAT and CDR2 FNYEAQ (reference sequence). A remark on this clone: Its matching antigen is unknown. An end of the junction does not agree with germline; a read error may underlie this.

The table came from immunoSEQ multiplex PCR; TCRdb's copy has only in-frame clones and leaves some out. The sample lists about 94,000 clones; nearly 90% were seen once. The receptor was isolated from a woman aged 45 to 65 with glioma. The sequencing used PBMCs, collected from a glioma patient whose treatment included an IDH1 peptide vaccine. The chain has TRBV7-7 and TRBJ2-5, with TRBD1 identical over 9 bases. The CDR3 DNA sequence: TGTGCTAGCAGCCGGGGACAGGGAGTGGGGACCCAGTACTTC. This encodes CASSRGQGVGTQYF. Using reference TRBV7-7 and TRBJ2-5 for the parts outside the CDR3, the full variable domain is GAGVSQSPRYKVTKRGQDVTLRCDPISSHATLYWYQQALGQGPEFLTYFNYEAQPDKSGLPSDRFSAERPEGSISTLTIQRTEQRDSAMYRCASSRGQGVGTQYFGPGTRLLVL.